One and the same sample provided the 14 T cell receptor beta chains below, sequenced in a study of T cells after yellow fever vaccination. TCRdb fed the 5' RACE reads into MiXCR, producing one record per CDR3 protein. The sample yields hundreds of thousands of distinct CDR3 sequences, around 20% seen once. Sequencing was performed on PBMCs, taken before the yellow fever booster vaccination. All receptors come from a man younger than 35 who received the YFV17D yellow fever vaccine.

This clonotype was recorded a few times. J is TRBJ1-4 and V is TRBV15; D gene unclear. V lost 0 bases, J lost 7 bases, and 9 bases lay in between. Germline CDR1 is LNHNV and CDR2 is YYDKDF (reference sequence). CDR3 length: 14 residues. The CDR3 DNA follows: TGTGCCACCAGCAGAGACGTAATTTCTGAAAAACTGTTTTTT. Translation gives CATSRDVISEKLFF.

The chain carries TRBV5-1 and TRBJ2-3; 13 nucleotides line up with TRBD2. Germline V gene lookup returns CDR1 SGHRS and CDR2 YFSETQ. The CDR3 length is 16 residues. Losses at the gene ends were 5 bases for V and 5 bases for J; bases not matched to a gene: 8. The DNA for the CDR3 is TGCGCCAGCAGGTTACTAGCGGGGGGGCGTGGAGATACGCAGTATTTT. Translating gives CASRLLAGGRGDTQYF.

V gene TRBV7-2 combines with J gene TRBJ2-2; the D is unclear. The CDR3 spans 13 residues. Trimming took 1 base from V and 9 from J, leaving 9 bases between them. Per germline, CDR1 SGHTA and CDR2 FQGNSA. The CDR3 loop reads CASSLGRVRELFF. The CDR3 DNA reads TGTGCCAGCAGCTTAGGAAGAGTACGGGAGCTGTTTTTT.

The rearrangement joins TRBV12-3 or TRBV12-4 to TRBJ1-2; 10 bases line up with TRBD1. The CDR3 is 16 amino acids. Trimming took 6 bases from V and 2 from J; bases not matched to a gene: 9. The chain's CDR3 is CASSRTGTGVNYGYTF. CDR3 DNA: TGTGCCAGCAGCCGAACCGGGACAGGGGTGAACTATGGCTACACCTTC.

V is TRBV6-2 or TRBV6-3 and J is TRBJ2-7, with 8 positions matching TRBD2. The V segment lost 2 bases and the J segment 3 bases; nucleotides outside the gene matches: 6. This CDR3 has 15 residues. Germline values: CDR1 MNHEY, CDR2 SVGEGT. This CDR3 is CASSYGLAGLYEQYV. The DNA of the CDR3 is TGTGCCAGCAGTTACGGGCTAGCGGGCCTCTACGAGCAGTACGTC.

V is TRBV19 and J is TRBJ2-2, with D possibly TRBD1 on 6 matching bases. CDR3 length equals 17 residues. Germline V gene sequence: CDR1 LNHDA, CDR2 SQIVND (reference sequence). Trimming left V 5 bases short and J 0 bases short, with 16 bases between. In DNA form, the CDR3 reads TGTGCCAGTAGTTGGGGACAACTGTTCGCGAACACCGGGGAGCTGTTTTTT. Its protein product is CASSWGQLFANTGELFF.

The J gene is TRBJ2-2, the V gene TRBV2; 8 bases are shared with TRBD1. CDR1 is SNHLY, CDR2 FYNNEI, per germline. V shed 6 bases and J 4 bases; nucleotides not matched to a gene: 10. The CDR3 spans 16 residues. CDR3 amino acids: CASRPGQGGSTGELFF. DNA for the CDR3: TGTGCCAGCAGACCCGGACAGGGCGGTAGCACCGGGGAGCTGTTTTTT.

The chain is built from TRBV11-2 and TRBJ2-1; possibly TRBD1 or TRBD2 for D (5 bases each). V was shortened by 4 bases and J by 6 bases, with 13 bases between the two germline ends. This CDR3 comprises 14 residues. Per germline, CDR1 SGHAT and CDR2 FQNNGV. The CDR3 here is CASSSEGSGNEQFF. DNA for the CDR3: TGTGCCAGCAGCTCCGAGGGGTCGGGCAATGAGCAGTTCTTC.

The J gene is TRBJ1-1, the V gene TRBV18, with D perhaps TRBD1 (5 bases). V lost 2 bases to trimming and J lost 4 bases, with 14 bases between them. CDR1 and CDR2 from the germline V gene are KGHSH and LQKENI. The CDR3 runs to 15 residues. The CDR3 is CASSPSLGGGTEAFF. The CDR3, as DNA: TGTGCCAGCTCACCAAGTTTGGGGGGTGGCACTGAAGCTTTCTTT. Full variable domain (rest looked up from reference TRBV18 and TRBJ1-1): NAGVMQNPRHLVRRRGQEARLRCSPMKGHSHVYWYRQLPEEGLKFMVYLQKENIIDESGMPKERFSAEFPKEGPSILRIQQVVRGDSAAYFCASSPSLGGGTEAFFGQGTRLTVV.

The table lists this clonotype with a count of one. The chain recombines TRBV5-1 with TRBJ2-3; possibly TRBD1 for D (5 bases). V lost 0 bases, J lost 4 bases, and 18 bases lay in between. Germline V gene sequence: CDR1 SGHRS, CDR2 YFSETQ. This CDR3 is 17 amino acids long. In nucleotides, the CDR3 is TGCGCCAGCAGCTTGGCGTTGCTCGTTTGGGGCGCAGATACGCAGTATTTT. This translates into CASSLALLVWGADTQYF. Drawing the rest from reference TRBV5-1 and TRBJ2-3, the complete variable domain is KAGVTQTPRYLIKTRGQQVTLSCSPISGHRSVSWYQQTPGQGLQFLFEYFSETQRNKGNFPGRFSGRQFSNSRSEMNVSTLELGDSALYLCASSLALLVWGADTQYFGPGTRLTVL.

The gene calls are TRBV5-1 and TRBJ1-4; D is possibly TRBD1 (6 bases). The CDR3 has 14 amino acids. Trimming shortened V by 0 bases and J by 8 bases, and 11 bases separated the two germline ends. Germline CDR1 SGHRS, CDR2 YFSETQ. This CDR3 reads CASSLVQGSEKLFF. The CDR3 DNA follows: TGCGCCAGCAGCTTGGTTCAGGGGAGCGAAAAACTGTTTTTT.

J is TRBJ2-5 and V is TRBV12-3 or TRBV12-4; 10 bases are shared with TRBD1. J was trimmed by 5 bases and V by 7 bases; bases with no gene match: 13. The CDR3 has 16 amino acids. The CDR3 sequence is CASTVTGTGAIETQYF. The CDR3 DNA follows: TGTGCCAGCACCGTGACCGGGACAGGGGCAATCGAGACCCAGTACTTC.

This chain uses TRBV29-1 with TRBJ1-1; no clear D gene. This CDR3 has 13 amino acids. Germline lookup yields CDR1 SQVTM and CDR2 ANQGSEA. Between the trimmed V and J ends, which lost 6 bases and 1 base, there was a span of 12 bases. The CDR3 DNA follows: TGCAGCGTCGGGCCTAACAGGAACACTGAAGCTTTCTTT. Encoded protein: CSVGPNRNTEAFF.

This rearrangement joins TRBV24-1 to TRBJ2-2; D is uncertain. V was cut by 0 bases and J by 1 base, with 5 bases left in between. The length of the CDR3 is 15 residues. The germline gives CDR1 KGHDR, CDR2 SFDVKD. The CDR3 DNA reads TGTGCCACCAGTGATTTGGAAGGGAACACCGGGGAGCTGTTTTTT. Protein product: CATSDLEGNTGELFF.